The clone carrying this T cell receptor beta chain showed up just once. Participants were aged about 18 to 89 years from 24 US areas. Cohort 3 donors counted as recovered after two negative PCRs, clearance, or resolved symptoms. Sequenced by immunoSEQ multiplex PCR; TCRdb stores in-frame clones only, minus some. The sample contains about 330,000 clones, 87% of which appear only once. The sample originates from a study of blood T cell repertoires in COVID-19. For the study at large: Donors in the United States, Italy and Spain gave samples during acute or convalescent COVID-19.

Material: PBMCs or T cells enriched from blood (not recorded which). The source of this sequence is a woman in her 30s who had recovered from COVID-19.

CDR3 bases: TGTGCCAGCAGCTTGGCCTTGGAGAGCAATCAGCCCCAGCATTTT. Translating gives CASSLALESNQPQHF. The chain is built from TRBV5-6 and TRBJ1-5; D ambiguous. Trimming removed 0 bases from V and 1 base from J, with 8 bases in between. CDR1 is SGHDT and CDR2 is YYEEEE in the germline V gene. This CDR3 spans 15 amino acids.